The 32 T cell receptor beta chains given below trace back to one sample, sequenced in a study of blood T cell repertoires in COVID-19. Profiled with immunoSEQ multiplex PCR; TCRdb holds only in-frame clones, not every one. The sample holds 30,000 to 45,000 clones, roughly 90% seen once. The sequenced material came from peripheral blood. Source of these receptors: a human donor in a cohort sampled during active COVID-19.

The chain has TRBV29-1 and TRBJ2-7; weak D call: TRBD2 (6 bases). The CDR3 is 12 amino acids. CDR1 is SQVTM, CDR2 ANQGSEA, per germline. The V end was cut by 7 bases, the J end by 2 bases, with 12 bases between. The CDR3 DNA is TGCAGCGGCGGGACTGGTACCTACGAGCAGTACTTC. Amino acid sequence: CSGGTGTYEQYF.

The rearrangement links TRBV6-5 to TRBJ2-7; TRBD1 is a possible D gene (5 bases). The CDR3 extends over 13 amino acids. V lost 4 bases, J lost 5 bases, and 12 bases lay in between. Germline V gene lookup returns CDR1 MNHEY and CDR2 SVGAGI. CDR3 coding DNA: TGTGCCAGCAGTTCTCAGGGCATCCACGAGCAGTACTTC. This sequence encodes CASSSQGIHEQYF.

The rearrangement uses TRBV12-1 and TRBJ2-2; whether TRBD1, the table's D call, matches the DNA was not checked. TRBV12-1 is marked as a pseudogene. This CDR3 is 21 amino acids long. Written as DNA, the CDR3 is TGTGCCAGCAGCCTCCCTAGGTTACAGGGAAAAGGTTATGTGTATTCCGGGGAGCTGTTTTTT. Translated, it gives CASSLPRLQGKGYVYSGELFF.

V gene TRBV27 combines with J gene TRBJ2-7; D possibly corresponds to TRBD1 (5 bases). This CDR3 has 14 residues. V was trimmed by 2 bases and J by 2 bases, leaving 10 bases between them. Germline V gene sequence: CDR1 MNHEY, CDR2 SMNVEV (reference sequence). Written as DNA, the CDR3 is TGTGCCAGCAGTTTAGCAGGGCGTCCCTACGAGCAGTACTTC. This translates into CASSLAGRPYEQYF.

The chain has TRBV7-9 and TRBJ2-7; 7 positions match TRBD1. Germline values: CDR1 SEHNR, CDR2 FQNEAQ (reference sequence). The J segment lost 6 bases and the V segment lost 4 bases, leaving 3 bases of the junction unmatched. CDR3 size: 12 residues. The CDR3 reads CASSSQGVEQYF. The CDR3 DNA reads as TGTGCCAGCAGCTCGCAGGGGGTCGAGCAGTACTTC. Complete variable domain (other parts from reference TRBV7-9 and TRBJ2-7): DTGVSQNPRHKITKRGQNVTFRCDPISEHNRLYWYRQTLGQGPEFLTYFQNEAQLEKSRLLSDRFSAERPKGSFSTLEIQRTEQGDSAMYLCASSSQGVEQYFGPGTRLTVT.

CDR3 nucleotide sequence: TGCGCCAGCAGTTCTAGGATGGGGAGAGGCCTAGGCCCTCGCAATGAGCAGTTCTTC. It is translated as CASSSRMGRGLGPRNEQFF. The chain joins TRBV5-1 to TRBJ2-1; weak D call: TRBD2 (5 bases). Germline CDR1 is SGHRS and CDR2 is YFSETQ. The CDR3 is 19 residues long. Trimming removed 5 bases from V and 6 bases from J, with 30 bases in between.

This rearrangement joins TRBV7-2 to TRBJ2-1; TRBD2 agrees at 7 bases. The CDR3 totals 15 residues. CDR1 is SGHTA, CDR2 FQGNSA, per germline. Losses at the gene ends were 5 bases for V and 2 bases for J; bases not matched to a gene: 6. The CDR3 DNA reads as TGTGCCAGCAGCACAAGCGGGGCCACCTACAATGAGCAGTTCTTC. Translation: CASSTSGATYNEQFF.

The rearrangement joins TRBV11-2 to TRBJ2-7; 8 bases fit TRBD1. CDR1 SGHAT and CDR2 FQNNGV come from the germline V gene. With 5 bases clipped from V and 6 bases from J, the junction kept 9 bases outside the gene matches. The CDR3 totals 14 residues. The DNA of the CDR3 is TGTGCCAGCAGCCACGACAGGGGTGAAATCGAGCAGTACTTC. Translation gives CASSHDRGEIEQYF.

V is TRBV5-6 and J is TRBJ2-2, with D tentatively TRBD1 (5 bases). Germline CDR1 and CDR2: SGHDT and YYEEEE. The CDR3 totals 15 residues. Trimming shortened V by 1 base and J by 1 base, and 8 bases separated the two germline ends. CDR3 sequence (DNA): TGTGCCAGCAGCTTGAACAGGCTGAACACCGGGGAGCTGTTTTTT. Its protein product is CASSLNRLNTGELFF.

The rearrangement joins TRBV6-2 or TRBV6-3 to TRBJ1-1, with TRBD1 identical over 9 bases. V lost 2 bases, J lost 0 bases, and 4 bases stayed unmatched. There are 16 residues in the CDR3. CDR1 is MNHEY, CDR2 SVGEGT, per germline. The CDR3 nucleotides are TGTGCCAGCAGTTACCCACAGGGGGCCCTGAACACTGAAGCTTTCTTT. Protein sequence: CASSYPQGALNTEAFF.

The CDR3 DNA follows: TGTGCCAGCAGTGACTCCGGCAGGGGGCCGGATACGCAGTATTTT. Residues: CASSDSGRGPDTQYF. V and J are TRBV6-4 and TRBJ2-3, with 8 nucleotides matching TRBD1. V was clipped by 0 bases and J by 6 bases; unmatched bases: 5. Germline loops: CDR1 MRHNA, CDR2 SNTAGT. The CDR3 is 15 residues long.

This chain joins TRBV5-6 and TRBJ2-7, with 10 bases identical to TRBD1. CDR3 length: 15 residues. Per the germline V gene, CDR1 is SGHDT and CDR2 is YYEEEE. V shed 4 bases and J 3 bases; nucleotides not matched to a gene: 7. The CDR3 region is CASSPRGQGNYEQYF. In nucleotides, the CDR3 is TGTGCCAGCAGCCCAAGGGGACAGGGGAACTACGAGCAGTACTTC.

The V call is TRBV5-1, the J call TRBJ2-5, with a possible D match to TRBD2 (7 bases). Per the germline V gene, CDR1 is SGHRS and CDR2 is YFSETQ. The CDR3 extends over 15 amino acids. Trimming cost V 4 bases and J 4 bases, with 17 bases left between them. The CDR3: CASSGGGAGPETQYF. The CDR3 nucleotides read TGCGCCAGCAGCGGGGGGGGCGCCGGTCCAGAGACCCAGTACTTC.

The rearrangement links TRBV9 to TRBJ2-6, with 9 bases matching TRBD1. The germline V gene has CDR1 SGDLS and CDR2 YYNGEE. J was trimmed by 0 bases and V by 0 bases; bases with no gene match: 7. This CDR3 comprises 19 residues. CDR3 sequence: CASSVGAGTGNSGANVLTF. The CDR3 DNA reads TGTGCCAGCAGCGTAGGTGCCGGGACAGGGAACTCTGGGGCCAACGTCCTGACTTTC.

The rearrangement links TRBV11-2 to TRBJ1-2; 7 bases fit TRBD1. Germline loops: CDR1 SGHAT, CDR2 FQNNGV. This CDR3 has 13 amino acids. The V gene end was trimmed by 4 bases and the J gene end by 7 bases; junction bases not matched to a gene: 6. CDR3 bases: TGTGCCAGCAGCTCACAGGGGCTCGGTGGCTACACCTTC. This sequence encodes CASSSQGLGGYTF.

This clone turned up a few times. J is TRBJ1-2 and V is TRBV3-1 (or the pseudogene TRBV3-2), with D possibly TRBD1 on 6 matching bases. The ends were cut back, 8 bases at V and 6 bases at J, with 28 bases in the middle. Germline V gene lookup returns CDR1 LGHDT and CDR2 YNNKEL (reference sequence). The CDR3 consists of 17 residues. The CDR3 loop reads CASLGSSGTLPGDGYTF. In DNA, the CDR3 is TGTGCCAGCCTGGGGTCTTCCGGGACCCTCCCAGGGGATGGCTACACCTTC.

The rearrangement links TRBV24-1 to TRBJ2-7, with D perhaps matching TRBD2 (5 bases). The CDR3 runs 13 residues. Trimming left V 5 bases short and J 5 bases short, with 12 bases between. Germline CDR1 reads KGHDR; CDR2 reads SFDVKD. The CDR3 reads CATSALERNEQYF. The CDR3, as DNA: TGTGCCACCAGTGCCCTGGAGCGGAACGAGCAGTACTTC.

V usage is TRBV6-2 or TRBV6-3 and J usage is TRBJ1-5; D gene uncertain. The germline gives CDR1 MNHEY, CDR2 SVGEGT. The CDR3 totals 14 residues. Trimming removed 2 bases from V and 9 bases from J, with 14 bases in between. CDR3: CASSYMALMSPQHF. DNA for the CDR3: TGTGCCAGCAGTTACATGGCCTTAATGTCGCCCCAGCATTTT.

This sequence joins TRBV11-2 and TRBJ1-4; 8 nucleotides match TRBD1. Germline CDR1 reads SGHAT; CDR2 reads FQNNGV. The CDR3 spans 16 residues. Trimming cost V 4 bases and J 7 bases; bases outside gene matches: 11. The CDR3 loop reads CASSSGYRGAGEKLFF. CDR3 nucleotide sequence: TGTGCCAGCAGCTCCGGGTACAGGGGGGCGGGTGAAAAACTGTTTTTT. The variable domain in full, with the rest retrieved from reference TRBV11-2 and TRBJ1-4, is EAGVAQSPRYKIIEKRQSVAFWCNPISGHATLYWYQQILGQGPKLLIQFQNNGVVDDSQLPKDRFSAERLKGVDSTLKIQPAKLEDSAVYLCASSSGYRGAGEKLFFGSGTQLSVL.

This clone was detected once. The gene calls are TRBV6-5 and TRBJ1-5; D gene unclear. Trimming removed 2 bases at V and 7 bases at J, with 12 bases between. The V gene's germline CDR1 is MNHEY and CDR2 SVGAGI. The CDR3 covers 14 residues. The CDR3 bases are TGTGCCAGCAGTTACAACAATCTTAACCAGCCCCAGCATTTT. Its translation is CASSYNNLNQPQHF.

The chain employs TRBV27 and TRBJ2-1; 7 positions match TRBD2. The CDR3 is 14 residues long. From germline, CDR1 is MNHEY and CDR2 SMNVEV (reference sequence). V shed 7 bases, J shed 9 bases, and the junction held 12 bases outside the gene matches. The CDR3 here is CASKSSLARSEQFF. DNA of the CDR3: TGTGCCAGCAAAAGTTCACTAGCGCGCAGTGAGCAGTTCTTC.

In DNA form, the CDR3 reads TGTGCCAGCAGCTTCGACAGGGGGAACACCGGGGAGCTGTTTTTT. Its protein product is CASSFDRGNTGELFF. The rearrangement uses TRBV6-2 or TRBV6-3 and TRBJ2-2; 8 bases map to TRBD1. Germline V CDR1 and CDR2: MNHEY, SVGEGT. The CDR3 has 15 residues. Germline trimming cut 6 bases from V and 1 base from J; bases unmatched to any gene: 4.

This chain uses TRBV5-4 with TRBJ2-3; 14 bases fit TRBD2. Losses at the gene ends were 0 bases for V and 5 bases for J; bases not matched to a gene: 2. The CDR3 covers 16 residues. CDR1 and CDR2 from the germline V gene are SGHNT and YYREEE (reference sequence). CDR3 amino acids: CASSLGGLAGVDTQYF. CDR3 coding DNA: TGTGCCAGCAGCTTGGGGGGACTAGCGGGAGTAGATACGCAGTATTTT.

The V and J genes are TRBV30 and TRBJ2-7, with 9 nucleotides matching TRBD2. Germline CDR1 reads GTSNPN; CDR2 reads SVGIG (reference sequence). The V segment lost 2 bases and the J segment 3 bases; nucleotides outside the gene matches: 8. This CDR3 comprises 15 residues. The CDR3 bases are TGTGCCTGGAGTACCACAGGTAGCGGGGGCTACGAGCAGTACTTC. The encoded protein is CAWSTTGSGGYEQYF.

The chain employs TRBV4-1 and TRBJ2-1; 10 bases fit TRBD2. Germline assignment: CDR1 MGHRA and CDR2 YSYEKL. V lost 0 bases to trimming and J lost 6 bases; unmatched junction nucleotides: 8. This CDR3 has 17 amino acids. The DNA of the CDR3 is TGCGCCAGCAGCCAAGATAGTGCTAGCGGGAGCCCCAATGAGCAGTTCTTC. Encoded protein: CASSQDSASGSPNEQFF.

The chain combines TRBV5-6 with TRBJ2-2, with a possible D match to TRBD1 (6 bases). Germline-derived CDR1 and CDR2 are SGHDT and YYEEEE. V was cut by 2 bases and J by 5 bases, with 19 bases left in between. This CDR3 comprises 17 residues. This CDR3 reads CASSLSSRGSFTGELFF. DNA for the CDR3: TGTGCCAGCAGCTTATCGTCCAGGGGATCGTTTACCGGGGAGCTGTTTTTT.

The chain is built from TRBV6-6 and TRBJ2-1; maybe TRBD1 (5 bases). The V end lost 0 bases, the J end lost 6 bases, and 6 bases lay between the germline ends. Germline loops: CDR1 MNHNY, CDR2 SVGAGI (reference sequence). The CDR3 runs to 13 residues. The CDR3 protein is CASSYSQGNEQFF. The CDR3 nucleotides read TGTGCCAGCAGTTACTCCCAGGGCAATGAGCAGTTCTTC.

V is TRBV2 and J is TRBJ1-2, with D possibly TRBD1 on 6 matching bases. The V gene lost 3 bases and the J gene lost 3 bases, with 8 bases spanning the gap. This CDR3 has 13 residues. Germline-derived CDR1 and CDR2 are SNHLY and FYNNEI. In nucleotides, the CDR3 is TGTGCCAGCAGTGATCAGGGGTACTATGGCTACACCTTC. This encodes CASSDQGYYGYTF.

The chain carries TRBV15 and TRBJ1-1; D possibly corresponds to TRBD1 (5 bases). The germline V gene has CDR1 LNHNV and CDR2 YYDKDF (reference sequence). The V end lost 0 bases, the J end lost 4 bases, and 12 bases lay between the germline ends. The CDR3 runs 15 residues. The CDR3: CATSRDNMGGTEAFF. Written as DNA, the CDR3 is TGTGCCACCAGCAGAGATAATATGGGGGGCACTGAAGCTTTCTTT.

The chain is built from TRBV30 and TRBJ1-1; 10 nucleotides match TRBD1. J was trimmed by 1 base and V by 4 bases; bases with no gene match: 12. This CDR3 has 17 residues. Germline lookup yields CDR1 GTSNPN and CDR2 SVGIG (reference sequence). The CDR3 sequence: CAWTPWDRGQGNTEAFF. The CDR3 region has the DNA TGTGCCTGGACCCCCTGGGACAGGGGTCAGGGGAACACTGAAGCTTTCTTT. Full variable domain (outside the CDR3, taken from reference TRBV30 and TRBJ1-1): SQTIHQWPATLVQPVGSPLSLECTVEGTSNPNLYWYRQAAGRGLQLLFYSVGIGQISSEVPQNLSASRPQDRQFILSSKKLLLSDSGFYLCAWTPWDRGQGNTEAFFGQGTRLTVV.

The chain joins TRBV28 to TRBJ1-1; 8 nucleotides match TRBD1. The CDR3 is 16 amino acids. The germline CDR1 and CDR2 sequences are MDHEN and SYDVKM. V lost 4 bases, J lost 7 bases, and 14 bases stayed unmatched. This CDR3 reads CASSSSAGQGFGEAFF. CDR3 nucleotides: TGTGCCAGCAGTTCCTCGGCTGGACAGGGATTTGGTGAAGCTTTCTTT.

V is TRBV3-1 (or the pseudogene TRBV3-2) and J is TRBJ2-7; TRBD2 matches at 8 bases. J lost 5 bases, V lost 5 bases, and 8 bases had no gene match. The CDR3 extends over 14 amino acids. Germline V CDR1 and CDR2: LGHDT, YNNKEL (reference sequence). The CDR3: CASSLREGGDEQYF. In DNA, the CDR3 is TGTGCCAGCAGCTTACGGGAGGGGGGGGACGAGCAGTACTTC.